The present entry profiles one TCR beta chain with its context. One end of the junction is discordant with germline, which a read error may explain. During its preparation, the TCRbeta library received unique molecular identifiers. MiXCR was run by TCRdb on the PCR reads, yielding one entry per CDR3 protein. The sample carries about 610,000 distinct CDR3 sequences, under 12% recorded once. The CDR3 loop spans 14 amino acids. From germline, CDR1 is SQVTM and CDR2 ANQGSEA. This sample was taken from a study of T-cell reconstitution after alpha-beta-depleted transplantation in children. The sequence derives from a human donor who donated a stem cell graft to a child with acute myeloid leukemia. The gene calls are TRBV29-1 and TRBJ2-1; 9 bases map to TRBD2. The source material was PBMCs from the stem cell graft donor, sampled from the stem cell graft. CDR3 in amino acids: CSGEHGTSNNEQFF. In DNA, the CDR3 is TGCAGCGGTGAACATGGGACTAGCAACAATGAGCAGTTCTTC.